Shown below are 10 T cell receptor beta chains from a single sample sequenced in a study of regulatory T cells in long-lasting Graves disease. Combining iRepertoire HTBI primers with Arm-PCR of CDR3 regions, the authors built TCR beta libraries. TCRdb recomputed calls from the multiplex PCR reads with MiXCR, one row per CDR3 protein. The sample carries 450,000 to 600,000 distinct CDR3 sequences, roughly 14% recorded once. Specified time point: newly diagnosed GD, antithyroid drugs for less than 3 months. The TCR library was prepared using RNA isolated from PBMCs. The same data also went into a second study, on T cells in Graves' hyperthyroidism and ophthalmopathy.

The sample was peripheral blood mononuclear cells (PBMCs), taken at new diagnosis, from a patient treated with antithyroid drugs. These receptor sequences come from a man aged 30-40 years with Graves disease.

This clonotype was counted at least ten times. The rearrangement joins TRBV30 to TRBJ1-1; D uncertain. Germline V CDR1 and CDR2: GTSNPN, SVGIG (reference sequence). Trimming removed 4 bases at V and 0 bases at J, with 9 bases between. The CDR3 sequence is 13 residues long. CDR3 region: CAWIIGLNTEAFF. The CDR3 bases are TGTGCCTGGATCATCGGGCTGAACACTGAAGCTTTCTTT.

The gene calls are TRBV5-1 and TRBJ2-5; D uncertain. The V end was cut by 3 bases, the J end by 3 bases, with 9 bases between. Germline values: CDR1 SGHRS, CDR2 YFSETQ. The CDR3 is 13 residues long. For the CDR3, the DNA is TGCGCCAGCAGCTCGGGTCCAGAAGAGACCCAGTACTTC. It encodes CASSSGPEETQYF.

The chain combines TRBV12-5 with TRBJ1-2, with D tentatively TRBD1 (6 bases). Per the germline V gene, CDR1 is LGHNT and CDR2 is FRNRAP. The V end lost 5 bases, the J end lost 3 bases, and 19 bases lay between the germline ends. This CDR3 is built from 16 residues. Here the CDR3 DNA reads TGTGCTAGTGGTACCGCCACAGGGAAGATCGACTATGGCTACACCTTC. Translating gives CASGTATGKIDYGYTF.

Written as DNA, the CDR3 is TGTGCCAGCAGCCCCCCTCTTAGCAGGTGGACAGATACGCAGTATTTT. The encoded protein is CASSPPLSRWTDTQYF. The rearrangement links TRBV14 to TRBJ2-3; D gene uncertain. Germline V lookup: CDR1 SGHDN, CDR2 FVKESK. V shed 4 bases and J shed 3 bases, with 17 bases lying between them. CDR3 length: 16 amino acids.

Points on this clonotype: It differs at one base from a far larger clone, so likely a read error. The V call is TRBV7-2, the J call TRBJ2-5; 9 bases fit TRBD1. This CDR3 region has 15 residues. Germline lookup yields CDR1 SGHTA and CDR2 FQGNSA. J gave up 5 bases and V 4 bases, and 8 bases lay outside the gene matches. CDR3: CASSSGTGTRETQYF. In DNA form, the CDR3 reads TGTGCCAGCAGCTCCGGGACAGGGACCAGGGAGACCCAGTACTTC.

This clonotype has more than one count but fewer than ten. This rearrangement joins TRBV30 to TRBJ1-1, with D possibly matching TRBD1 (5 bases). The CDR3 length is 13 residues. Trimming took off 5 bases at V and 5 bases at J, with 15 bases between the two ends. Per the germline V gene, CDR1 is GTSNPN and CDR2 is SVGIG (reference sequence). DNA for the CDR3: TGTGCCTGGTCCCAGGGCGGGGGTACTGAAGCTTTCTTT. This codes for CAWSQGGGTEAFF.

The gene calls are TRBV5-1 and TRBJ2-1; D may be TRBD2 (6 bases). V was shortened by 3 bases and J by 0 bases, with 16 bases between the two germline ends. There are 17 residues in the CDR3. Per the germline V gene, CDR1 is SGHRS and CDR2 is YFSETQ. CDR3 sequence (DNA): TGCGCCAGCAGCTCCCCCCTGGGGAGGCCCTCCTACAATGAGCAGTTCTTC. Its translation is CASSSPLGRPSYNEQFF.

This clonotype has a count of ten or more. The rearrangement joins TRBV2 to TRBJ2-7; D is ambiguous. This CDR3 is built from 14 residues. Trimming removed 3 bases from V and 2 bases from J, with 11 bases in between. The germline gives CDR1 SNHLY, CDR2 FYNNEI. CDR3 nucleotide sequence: TGTGCCAGCAGTGATATGGTCATACCCTACGAGCAGTACTTC. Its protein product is CASSDMVIPYEQYF.

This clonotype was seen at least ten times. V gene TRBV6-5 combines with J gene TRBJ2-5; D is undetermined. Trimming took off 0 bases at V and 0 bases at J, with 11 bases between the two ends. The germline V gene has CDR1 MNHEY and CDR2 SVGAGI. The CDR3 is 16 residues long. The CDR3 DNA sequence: TGTGCCAGCAGTTACTCTAACAGTTTTTACCAAGAGACCCAGTACTTC. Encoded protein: CASSYSNSFYQETQYF.

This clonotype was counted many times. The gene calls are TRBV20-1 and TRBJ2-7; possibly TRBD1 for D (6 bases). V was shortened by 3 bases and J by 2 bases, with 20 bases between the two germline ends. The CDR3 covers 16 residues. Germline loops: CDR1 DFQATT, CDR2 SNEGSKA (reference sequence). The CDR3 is CSARKQGVGLAYEQYF. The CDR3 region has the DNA TGCAGTGCTAGGAAACAGGGAGTTGGCCTGGCCTACGAGCAGTACTTC.